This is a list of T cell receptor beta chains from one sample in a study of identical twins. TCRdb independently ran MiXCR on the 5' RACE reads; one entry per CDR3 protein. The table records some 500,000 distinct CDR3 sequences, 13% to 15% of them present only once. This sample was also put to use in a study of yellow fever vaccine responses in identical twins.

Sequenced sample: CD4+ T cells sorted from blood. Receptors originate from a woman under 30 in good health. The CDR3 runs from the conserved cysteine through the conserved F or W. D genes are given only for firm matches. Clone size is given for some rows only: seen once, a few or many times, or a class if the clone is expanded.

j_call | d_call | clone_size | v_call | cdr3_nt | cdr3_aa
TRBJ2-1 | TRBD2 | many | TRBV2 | TGTGCCAGCAGTGAAGGGAGCGGGAGGGCCAATGAGCAGTTCTTC | CASSEGSGRANEQFF
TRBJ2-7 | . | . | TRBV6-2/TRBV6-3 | TGTGCCAGCAGCATACGGGGCGGACCGCTCCTGGAGCAGTACTTC | CASSIRGGPLLEQYF
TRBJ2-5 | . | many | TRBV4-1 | TGTGCCAGCAGCCAGGGACCCGCAGGGGAGACCCAGTACTTC | CASSQGPAGETQYF
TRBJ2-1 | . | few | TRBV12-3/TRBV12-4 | TGTGCCAGCAGTTTAGCGCTGAATGAGCAGTTCTTC | CASSLALNEQFF
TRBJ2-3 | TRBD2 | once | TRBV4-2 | TGTGCCAGCAGCCACGATCCTAGCGGGGGAGTCGCAGATACGCAGTATTTT | CASSHDPSGGVADTQYF
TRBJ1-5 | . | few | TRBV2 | TGTGCCAGCAGCATCACAACAGGGCAAAAGAGCAATCAGCCCCAGCATTTT | CASSITTGQKSNQPQHF
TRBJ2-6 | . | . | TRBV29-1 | TGCAGCGTTGTTCCGGCGTTTGACAGGCCAGTCTCTGGGGCCAACGTCCTGACTTTC | CSVVPAFDRPVSGANVLTF
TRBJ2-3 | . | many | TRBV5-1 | TGCGCCAGCAGCTTGTCGCTAGGGAGCACAGATACGCAGTATTTT | CASSLSLGSTDTQYF
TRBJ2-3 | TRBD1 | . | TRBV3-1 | TGTGCCAGCAGCCAGCCCCGGGACAGGGACACAGATACGCAGTATTTT | CASSQPRDRDTDTQYF
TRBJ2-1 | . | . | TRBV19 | TGTGCCAGTAGTATTAACAGGGTCGGGAATGAGCAGTTCTTC | CASSINRVGNEQFF
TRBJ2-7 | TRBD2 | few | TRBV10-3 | TGTGCCACGGCTAGCGGGGTTTACGAGCAGTACTTC | CATASGVYEQYF
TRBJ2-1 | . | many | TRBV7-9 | TGTGCCAGCAGCCCCTGGCCGGGACTTACCGTAAATGAGCAGTTCTTC | CASSPWPGLTVNEQFF
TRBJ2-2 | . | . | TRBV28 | TGTGCCAGCAGTTCCCGAGAGCTGTTTTTT | CASSSRELFF
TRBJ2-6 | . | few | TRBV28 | TGTGCCAGCAGTCTGACAGCCTCTGGGGCCAACGTCCTGACTTTC | CASSLTASGANVLTF
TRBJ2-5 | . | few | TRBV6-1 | TGTGCCAGCAGTGAAGGGCTAGCAGGTTCTCAGTACTTC | CASSEGLAGSQYF
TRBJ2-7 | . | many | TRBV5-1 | TGCGCCAGCAGCTTTTCGACAGGTTCTTACTCCTACGAGCAGTACTTC | CASSFSTGSYSYEQYF
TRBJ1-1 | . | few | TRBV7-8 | TGTGCCAGCAGCCCCCGGTTCGGGGACCCTCTTGAAGCTTTCTTT | CASSPRFGDPLEAFF